Shown below are 28 T cell receptor beta chains from a single sample sequenced in a study of vaccination effects on CD4 cells after COVID-19. Their recognized antigens are unknown. Assay used: immunoSEQ multiplex PCR; TCRdb lists only in-frame clones, some missing. Here the sample spans 15,000 to 20,000 clones, over 65% being singletons. Under the ViraFEST assay, PBMC were stimulated with viral peptide pools so that antigen-specific CD4+ T cells expanded. Sequencing was performed afterwards. After roughly ten days in culture, the CD4+ T cells were isolated. A positive SARS-CoV-2 PCR test fell between March and December 2020. Either the mRNA-1273 or the BNT162b2 vaccine was given to participants as two doses. Sequencing was performed on CD4+ T cells from PBMCs cultured with SARS-CoV-2 spike peptides, taken after COVID-19 vaccination. Source of these receptors: a human donor who had a prior SARS-CoV-2 infection.

Written as DNA, the CDR3 is TGTGCCAGCAGCGCGACAGGTACTGGAAACACCATATATTTT. Its protein product is CASSATGTGNTIYF. The J gene is TRBJ1-3, the V gene TRBV13, with TRBD1 as a possible D gene (6 bases). Trimming took 5 bases from V and 2 from J, leaving 10 bases between them. There are 14 residues in the CDR3. Looked up from germline, CDR1 is PRHDT and CDR2 is FYEKMQ (reference sequence).

The V and J genes are TRBV30 and TRBJ1-1; 7 bases agree with TRBD1. V lost 0 bases, J lost 2 bases, and 3 bases stayed unmatched. The CDR3 spans 14 residues. Looked up from germline, CDR1 is GTSNPN and CDR2 is SVGIG (reference sequence). DNA for the CDR3: TGTGCCTGGAGTGTAGGGGGCGGTAACACTGAAGCTTTCTTT. Translation: CAWSVGGGNTEAFF.

The V and J genes are TRBV2 and TRBJ1-2; D possibly corresponds to TRBD1 (5 bases). Between the trimmed V and J ends, which lost 4 bases and 3 bases, there was a span of 15 bases. The germline gives CDR1 SNHLY, CDR2 FYNNEI. The CDR3 length is 15 residues. CDR3 DNA: TGTGCCAGCAGTGGAAGTCGGGGCTTAGACTATGGCTACACCTTC. Its protein product is CASSGSRGLDYGYTF. Full variable domain (remainder filled in from reference TRBV2 and TRBJ1-2): EPEVTQTPSHQVTQMGQEVILRCVPISNHLYFYWYRQILGQKVEFLVSFYNNEISEKSEIFDDQFSVERPDGSNFTLKIRSTKLEDSAMYFCASSGSRGLDYGYTFGSGTRLTVV.

The chain has TRBV24-1 and TRBJ2-5, with D maybe TRBD1 (6 bases). The CDR3 runs 14 residues. V was cut by 7 bases and J by 5 bases, with 16 bases left in between. Per the germline V gene, CDR1 is KGHDR and CDR2 is SFDVKD. As DNA, the CDR3 is TGTGCCACCAGGGACAGCCAGACGGGGGAGACCCAGTACTTC. Its translation: CATRDSQTGETQYF.

This chain joins TRBV5-6 and TRBJ2-3, with D uncertain. V lost 0 bases and J lost 6, with 8 bases in between. CDR1 SGHDT and CDR2 YYEEEE come from the germline V gene. This CDR3 comprises 13 residues. The CDR3 sequence is CASSLGPLDTQYF. The CDR3 DNA is TGTGCCAGCAGCTTGGGTCCGTTGGATACGCAGTATTTT.

This chain links TRBV5-4 with TRBJ2-7; TRBD2 aligns across 8 bases. The CDR3 consists of 19 residues. Per the germline V gene, CDR1 is SGHNT and CDR2 is YYREEE (reference sequence). With V trimmed by 0 bases and J by 0 bases, 14 bases remained unmatched. CDR3 DNA: TGTGCCAGCAGCTTGGGGGCGGGGGGCTCAGACATTAGCTCCTACGAGCAGTACTTC. Translated, it gives CASSLGAGGSDISSYEQYF.

V is TRBV18 and J is TRBJ2-7; 8 bases align to TRBD1. Germline CDR1 KGHSH, CDR2 LQKENI. The CDR3 covers 15 residues. V dropped 2 bases and J dropped 4; count of bases not matched to a gene: 7. The CDR3: CASSPNTGGGYEQYF. In nucleotides, the CDR3 is TGTGCCAGCTCACCAAACACAGGGGGAGGATACGAGCAGTACTTC.

The chain is built from TRBV5-5 and TRBJ2-6; no clear D gene. Trimming removed 0 bases at V and 3 bases at J, with 22 bases between. The CDR3 extends over 20 amino acids. Germline CDR1 SGHKS, CDR2 YYEKEE (reference sequence). This CDR3 is CASSLVWPLDGANGANVLTF. In DNA form, the CDR3 reads TGTGCCAGCAGCTTGGTTTGGCCATTGGATGGCGCTAATGGGGCCAACGTCCTGACTTTC.

The rearrangement joins TRBV11-3 to TRBJ2-3; D is ambiguous. This CDR3 region has 14 residues. The germline gives CDR1 SGHNT, CDR2 YENEEA. Trimming took off 5 bases at V and 0 bases at J, with 9 bases between the two ends. Written as DNA, the CDR3 is TGTGCCAGCAGCCTCTCGACTAGCACAGATACGCAGTATTTT. It yields the protein CASSLSTSTDTQYF.

This sequence joins TRBV5-1 and TRBJ2-3, with 10 bases aligning to TRBD2. This CDR3 contains 17 residues. The germline V gene has CDR1 SGHRS and CDR2 YFSETQ. J was trimmed by 0 bases and V by 1 base; bases with no gene match: 5. The CDR3 reads CASSLTAGGPSTDTQYF. The CDR3, as DNA: TGCGCCAGCAGCTTGACAGCGGGGGGGCCGAGCACAGATACGCAGTATTTT.

The genes are TRBV11-3 and TRBJ1-1; D is uncertain. V was shortened by 3 bases and J by 9 bases, with 14 bases between the two germline ends. CDR1 is SGHNT and CDR2 is YENEEA in the germline V gene. The CDR3 loop spans 13 amino acids. The CDR3 spells CASSFTVVTKAFF. The CDR3 DNA reads TGTGCCAGCAGCTTTACTGTCGTGACAAAAGCTTTCTTT.

This clone showed up just once. J is TRBJ2-1 and V is TRBV6-5; D may correspond to TRBD1 or TRBD2 (5 bases each). The CDR3 spans 14 residues. Germline V CDR1 and CDR2: MNHEY, SVGAGI. Trimming pared 6 bases from V and 3 bases from J, leaving 12 bases between. As DNA, the CDR3 is TGTGCCAGCAGCGGGACGGCAGGCTACAATGAGCAGTTCTTC. Translation: CASSGTAGYNEQFF.

The chain couples TRBV7-2 to TRBJ2-3; the D is unclear. Per the germline V gene, CDR1 is SGHTA and CDR2 is FQGNSA. This CDR3 comprises 15 residues. V shed 4 bases and J shed 4 bases, with 15 bases lying between them. The CDR3 DNA follows: TGTGCCAGCAGCTCCACTTCGGTCCTCCCAGATACGCAGTATTTT. Encoded protein: CASSSTSVLPDTQYF.

The chain joins TRBV5-8 to TRBJ2-7; D gene ambiguous. The CDR3 sequence is 11 residues long. CDR1 and CDR2 from the germline V gene are SGHTS and YDEGEE. V lost 8 bases to trimming and J lost 8 bases, with 14 bases between them. CDR3 region: CASKMEWKQYF. The CDR3 bases are TGTGCCAGTAAAATGGAGTGGAAGCAGTACTTC.

This chain connects TRBV3-1 (or the pseudogene TRBV3-2) to TRBJ1-4; D is perhaps TRBD1 (5 bases). The CDR3 contains 14 residues. Trimming removed 3 bases at V and 8 bases at J, with 13 bases between. Germline CDR1 LGHDT, CDR2 YNNKEL (reference sequence). The CDR3 here is CASSHQGVNEKLFF. CDR3 nucleotides: TGTGCCAGCAGCCACCAAGGGGTAAACGAAAAACTGTTTTTT.

The V and J genes are TRBV5-1 and TRBJ1-2; no firm D call. The germline V gene encodes CDR1 SGHRS and CDR2 YFSETQ. V lost 1 base to trimming and J lost 1 base, with 20 bases between them. The CDR3 spans 18 residues. The CDR3 coding sequence is TGCGCCAGCAGCTTGATAAAGCAGCTCTGGGCCCTTAACTATGGCTACACCTTC. Protein product: CASSLIKQLWALNYGYTF.

The rearrangement links TRBV5-1 to TRBJ2-1; no clear D gene. V dropped 0 bases and J dropped 3 bases, with 4 bases sitting between them. From germline, CDR1 is SGHRS and CDR2 YFSETQ. The CDR3 has 13 residues. This CDR3 is CASSLESYNEQFF. CDR3 coding DNA: TGCGCCAGCAGCTTGGAAAGCTACAATGAGCAGTTCTTC.

The chain carries TRBV10-3 and TRBJ2-3; 11 bases match TRBD2. The CDR3 sequence is 14 residues long. CDR1 and CDR2 (germline): ENHRY, SYGVKD. With V trimmed by 7 bases and J by 6 bases, 6 bases remained unmatched. CDR3 sequence: CAIKNLAGGDTQYF. As DNA, the CDR3 is TGTGCCATCAAAAACCTAGCGGGGGGTGATACGCAGTATTTT.

This chain links TRBV7-6 with TRBJ1-2; 10 bases fit TRBD1. The V gene end was trimmed by 5 bases and the J gene end by 10 bases; junction bases not matched to a gene: 16. Germline-derived CDR1 and CDR2 are SGHVS and FNYEAQ. The CDR3 is made up of 16 amino acids. The CDR3 DNA is TGTGCCAGCAGCCCCGTCGCGGTCTGGGACAGGGGAATCTACACCTTC. Amino acids: CASSPVAVWDRGIYTF.

Comments on this clone: Other DNA variants within this sample encode the same CDR3. The chain employs TRBV5-4 and TRBJ2-6; D possibly uses TRBD1 or TRBD2 (5 bases each). Deletions cut 2 bases from V and 0 bases from J, with 12 bases between. Germline V gives CDR1 SGHNT, CDR2 YYREEE (reference sequence). The CDR3 contains 17 residues. This CDR3 is CASSFGGRSSGANVLTF. Here the CDR3 DNA reads TGTGCCAGCAGCTTTGGGGGACGGAGCTCTGGGGCCAACGTCCTGACTTTC.

V and J are TRBV7-2 and TRBJ2-7; possible D gene TRBD1, 5 bases. The CDR3 is made up of 14 amino acids. Germline CDR1 SGHTA, CDR2 FQGNSA. V was trimmed by 3 bases and J by 6 bases, leaving 15 bases between them. DNA of the CDR3: TGTGCCAGCAGCTTGGTGCCGACAGTAAGCGAGCAGTACTTC. Protein: CASSLVPTVSEQYF.

The rearrangement uses TRBV10-3 and TRBJ1-1; 7 nucleotides agree with TRBD1. In germline, CDR1 is ENHRY, CDR2 SYGVKD. Trimming cost V 7 bases and J 5 bases; bases outside gene matches: 10. The CDR3 is made up of 14 amino acids. CDR3 bases: TGTGCCATCACGGGGGACAGAAAAACGACTGAAGCTTTCTTT. As protein: CAITGDRKTTEAFF.

This chain uses TRBV3-1 (or the pseudogene TRBV3-2) with TRBJ2-4, with unresolved D. Per germline, CDR1 LGHDT and CDR2 YNNKEL (reference sequence). Trimming took off 2 bases at V and 16 bases at J, with 24 bases between the two ends. This CDR3 is built from 15 residues. CDR3 loop: CASSQISAQISPLYF. DNA for the CDR3: TGTGCCAGCAGCCAAATCTCAGCCCAAATATCCCCCCTCTACTTC.

This clone was found a few times. The chain has TRBV6-5 and TRBJ2-1, with 10 bases lining up with TRBD2. With 11 bases clipped from V and 4 bases from J, the junction kept 11 bases outside the gene matches. The CDR3 has 15 amino acids. Germline V gene sequence: CDR1 MNHEY, CDR2 SVGAGI. The CDR3 DNA is TGTGCCGGATCACTAGCGGGGAAAGATTACAATGAGCAGTTCTTC. Residues: CAGSLAGKDYNEQFF.

A few counts support this clone. The chain carries TRBV7-3 and TRBJ2-1, with D maybe TRBD2 (5 bases). V was pared by 0 bases and J by 13 bases, with 13 bases between. Germline V gene sequence: CDR1 SGHTA, CDR2 FQGTGA. The length of the CDR3 is 13 residues. CDR3: CASSLTSGKLQFF. In DNA, the CDR3 is TGTGCCAGCAGCTTAACGTCCGGGAAGCTCCAGTTCTTC.

J is TRBJ2-3 and V is TRBV5-6; 7 bases agree with TRBD1. The CDR3 sequence is 17 residues long. Germline values: CDR1 SGHDT, CDR2 YYEEEE. V was pared by 0 bases and J by 2 bases, with 9 bases of the junction left unmatched. CDR3 bases: TGTGCCAGCAGCTTGGGGGCAGGGGGTTACTTCACAGATACGCAGTATTTT. This sequence encodes CASSLGAGGYFTDTQYF.

This sequence joins TRBV6-5 and TRBJ2-2, with 13 bases lining up with TRBD2. CDR3 length: 15 residues. Per germline, CDR1 MNHEY and CDR2 SVGAGI. With 7 bases clipped from V and 12 bases from J, the junction kept 11 bases outside the gene matches. The CDR3, as DNA: TGTGCCAGCACCACTAGCGGGAGGGCTCCGGGGCAGCTGTTTTTT. It codes for CASTTSGRAPGQLFF.

V and J are TRBV4-2 and TRBJ1-3; D is ambiguous. The CDR3 spans 16 residues. Germline lookup yields CDR1 LGHNA and CDR2 YNFKEQ. The V and J ends lost 0 bases and 0 bases respectively, with 9 bases between them. CDR3 residues: CASSQDIHISGNTIYF. In DNA, the CDR3 is TGTGCCAGCAGCCAAGATATACACATCTCTGGAAACACCATATATTTT.